This passage covers 14 T cell receptor beta chains from one sample sequenced in a study of early T cells in non-severe SARS-CoV-2 infection. From the 5' RACE reads, TCRdb called clonotypes with MiXCR, one entry per CDR3 protein. The repertoire has roughly 32,000 distinct CDR3 sequences, 3.9% of them found once; the top ten carry around 8.4%. The sample taken for sequencing was whole blood. The receptors originated from an adult who was a healthcare worker with PCR-confirmed SARS-CoV-2 infection or an uninfected control (not recorded which).

This clonotype was counted many times. The chain combines TRBV4-2 with TRBJ1-3; D is possibly TRBD1 (6 bases). This CDR3 region has 17 residues. Germline assignment: CDR1 LGHNA and CDR2 YNFKEQ. V dropped 0 bases and J dropped 2 bases, with 14 bases sitting between them. CDR3 loop: CASSQDLQGHAGNTIYF. The CDR3 DNA is TGTGCCAGCAGCCAAGATCTCCAGGGACACGCTGGAAACACCATATATTTT.

This clonotype was counted ten times or more. The rearrangement joins TRBV10-3 to TRBJ2-7, with no clear D. The CDR3 has 14 residues. Germline V CDR1 and CDR2: ENHRY, SYGVKD. V was trimmed by 7 bases and J by 2 bases, leaving 15 bases between them. CDR3: CAIKNRTFTYEQYF. The CDR3 DNA sequence: TGTGCCATCAAAAACCGAACATTTACCTACGAGCAGTACTTC.

The chain uses TRBV19 and TRBJ1-5; D remains unclear. Trimming took off 3 bases at V and 4 bases at J, with 19 bases between the two ends. The CDR3 is 17 amino acids. Per germline, CDR1 LNHDA and CDR2 SQIVND (reference sequence). The CDR3 reads CASSIRIDNSRNQPQHF. CDR3 DNA: TGTGCCAGTAGTATCCGTATTGACAACTCACGAAATCAGCCCCAGCATTTT.

The V and J genes are TRBV23-1 and TRBJ1-1; 8 bases are shared with TRBD1. TRBV23-1 is designated an ORF whose function remains uncertain. This CDR3 region has 16 residues. The V and J ends lost 4 bases and 6 bases, in that order; junction bases with no gene match: 13. CDR3 bases: TGCGCCAGCAGTCCGCGGACAGGGTATTCGTCGGCTGAAGCTTTCTTT. Amino acid sequence: CASSPRTGYSSAEAFF.

CDR3 residues: CAISGMSYEQYF. For the CDR3, the DNA is TGTGCCATCAGTGGGATGTCCTACGAGCAGTACTTC. V and J are TRBV10-3 and TRBJ2-7, with D hard to call. CDR3 size: 12 residues. V was clipped by 4 bases and J by 1 base, with 5 bases between them. Germline V gives CDR1 ENHRY, CDR2 SYGVKD.

This clonotype was seen repeatedly, ten times or more. The chain is built from TRBV12-3 or TRBV12-4 and TRBJ2-1; D is possibly TRBD2 (7 bases). The CDR3 totals 14 residues. V was shortened by 7 bases and J by 5 bases, with 15 bases between the two germline ends. The CDR3 protein is CASITGGANNEQFF. The CDR3 coding sequence is TGTGCCAGCATCACTGGGGGGGCAAACAATGAGCAGTTCTTC.

The table lists this clonotype with a few counts. The chain joins TRBV5-1 to TRBJ2-1, with D maybe TRBD1 (6 bases). This CDR3 comprises 13 residues. CDR1 and CDR2 (germline): SGHRS, YFSETQ. The V end lost 4 bases, the J end lost 9 bases, and 14 bases lay between the germline ends. The DNA for the CDR3 is TGCGCCAGCAGCCCGGGACACCCAGCTGAGCAGTTCTTC. Its translation is CASSPGHPAEQFF.

This clonotype has ten or more counts. The rearrangement links TRBV28 to TRBJ1-1; D is undetermined. Germline CDR1 reads MDHEN; CDR2 reads SYDVKM. The CDR3 spans 11 residues. V lost 6 bases and J lost 3, with 5 bases in between. CDR3 residues: CASSLDTEAFF. CDR3 nucleotides: TGTGCCAGCAGCTTGGACACTGAAGCTTTCTTT. Variable domain in full (rest from reference TRBV28 and TRBJ1-1): DVKVTQSSRYLVKRTGEKVFLECVQDMDHENMFWYRQDPGLGLRLIYFSYDVKMKEKGDIPEGYSVSREKKERFSLILESASTNQTSMYLCASSLDTEAFFGQGTRLTVV.

This clonotype showed up many times. The chain's CDR3 is CASSQDQGSNEQFF. CDR3 bases: TGTGCCAGCAGCCAAGATCAGGGCTCGAATGAGCAGTTCTTC. The chain is built from TRBV3-1 and TRBJ2-1; possibly TRBD1 for D (5 bases). Between the trimmed V and J ends, which lost 0 bases and 7 bases, there was a span of 10 bases. CDR3 length equals 14 residues. Germline assignment: CDR1 LGHDT and CDR2 YNNKEL (reference sequence).

The sample holds many counts of this clonotype. This chain links TRBV12-3 or TRBV12-4 with TRBJ1-5; 8 nucleotides match TRBD1. Trimming at V came to 1 base and at J to 0 bases, leaving 8 bases not matched to a gene. CDR3 length: 18 amino acids. The CDR3 loop reads CASSLDRGVLYSNQPQHF. For the CDR3, the DNA is TGTGCCAGCAGTTTAGACAGGGGGGTACTGTATAGCAATCAGCCCCAGCATTTT.

This clonotype was counted at least ten times. The chain has TRBV5-6 and TRBJ2-4; no firm D call. V was cut by 0 bases and J by 0 bases, with 7 bases left in between. Per germline, CDR1 SGHDT and CDR2 YYEEEE. The CDR3 loop spans 15 amino acids. Here the CDR3 reads CASSLDHPAKNIQYF. In DNA, the CDR3 is TGTGCCAGCAGCTTGGATCACCCAGCCAAAAACATTCAGTACTTC. The full variable domain, completed using reference TRBV5-6 and TRBJ2-4, is DAGVTQSPTHLIKTRGQQVTLRCSPKSGHDTVSWYQQALGQGPQFIFQYYEEEERQRGNFPDRFSGHQFPNYSSELNVNALLLGDSALYLCASSLDHPAKNIQYFGAGTRLSVL.

The sample holds many counts of this clonotype. The chain links TRBV5-1 to TRBJ2-3, with 12 bases aligning to TRBD2. Germline CDR1 reads SGHRS; CDR2 reads YFSETQ. The CDR3 length is 16 residues. V shed 0 bases, J shed 4 bases, and the junction held 3 bases outside the gene matches. The CDR3 here is CASSLETSGSADTQYF. As DNA, the CDR3 is TGCGCCAGCAGCTTGGAGACTAGCGGGAGTGCAGATACGCAGTATTTT.

This clonotype was seen at least ten times. The chain combines TRBV11-1 with TRBJ2-7; perhaps TRBD2 as D (6 bases). Between the trimmed V and J ends, which lost 1 base and 0 bases, there was a span of 10 bases. The CDR3 extends over 15 amino acids. Germline lookup yields CDR1 SGHAT and CDR2 FQDESV (reference sequence). This CDR3 is CASSLVGGSSYEQYF. The CDR3 DNA is TGTGCCAGCAGCTTAGTCGGAGGGAGCTCCTACGAGCAGTACTTC.

In DNA, the CDR3 is TGTGCCAGCAGTTCTTCCCTGAGTTTTCGCTACACCTTC. This codes for CASSSSLSFRYTF. The chain employs TRBV7-3 and TRBJ1-2; no reliable D call. V was pared by 6 bases and J by 9 bases, with 17 bases between. The CDR3 is 13 amino acids. CDR1 is SGHTA, CDR2 FQGTGA, per germline.